These 21 T cell receptor beta chains were all obtained from the same sample, sequenced in a study of CD8+ T cells in alopecia areata listed by TCRdb under 2018. The receptor library was made with the immunoSEQ multiplex PCR assay. For TCR sequencing, RNA was extracted from every sample and reverse transcribed into cDNA to serve as template. TCRdb limited this immuneACCESS table to in-frame rearrangements with V and J called. A share of clones is missing; checked studies link under half to unresolved V genes, and the rest is unexplained. Recorded for this sample are under 130,000 clones; about nine tenths of them occurred a single time. 11% of the sample belongs to the ten largest clones. The intended sense of this specimen's treatment or condition label: oral pan-JAK inhibitor, 5-10 mg twice daily. Material: CD8+ T cells sorted from blood, obtained around week 34, from a patient treated with tofacitinib. Receptor source: a human donor with alopecia areata.

The J gene is TRBJ2-1, the V gene TRBV5-1, with 8 bases that match TRBD2. This CDR3 contains 16 residues. V shed 0 bases and J 3 bases; nucleotides not matched to a gene: 5. Per the germline V gene, CDR1 is SGHRS and CDR2 is YFSETQ. The CDR3 bases are TGCGCCAGCAGCTTGGAAGGGCTAGCGGGCTACAATGAGCAGTTCTTC. It codes for CASSLEGLAGYNEQFF.

This chain uses TRBV6-6 with TRBJ1-5; D unclear. The CDR3 is 15 amino acids. The germline V gene encodes CDR1 MNHNY and CDR2 SVGAGI (reference sequence). Trimming stripped 0 bases from V and 3 bases from J, with 9 bases between. The CDR3 coding sequence is TGTGCCAGCAGTTACTCAGGGCGGTCCAATCAGCCCCAGCATTTT. Its protein is CASSYSGRSNQPQHF.

The chain uses TRBV6-5 and TRBJ1-2; possible D gene TRBD1, 5 bases. The V gene lost 7 bases and the J gene lost 1 base, with 10 bases spanning the gap. This CDR3 spans 13 amino acids. The V gene's germline CDR1 is MNHEY and CDR2 SVGAGI. CDR3 nucleotide sequence: TGTGCCAGCAACCCAGGGAGTAACTATGGCTACACCTTC. Protein: CASNPGSNYGYTF.

The chain carries TRBV6-1 and TRBJ2-1; 9 nucleotides agree with TRBD2. Germline V gene data show CDR1 as MNHNS and CDR2 as SASEGT. J was trimmed by 3 bases and V by 4 bases; bases with no gene match: 7. The CDR3 runs to 16 residues. CDR3 coding DNA: TGTGCCAGCAGTGCTTTAGCGGGAGAGCTCTACAATGAGCAGTTCTTC. It specifies CASSALAGELYNEQFF.

The table lists this clone with a count of one. The V and J genes are TRBV7-9 and TRBJ2-7, with 7 bases fitting TRBD1. V gave up 7 bases and J gave up 5 bases; unmatched junction bases: 11. This CDR3 is built from 14 residues. From germline, CDR1 is SEHNR and CDR2 FQNEAQ (reference sequence). CDR3 coding DNA: TGTGCCAGCACTCCCGGGACAGCAACGCACGAGCAGTACTTC. It encodes CASTPGTATHEQYF.

V is TRBV14 and J is TRBJ2-7; D might be TRBD2 (5 bases). The CDR3 totals 14 residues. The V gene lost 2 bases and the J gene lost 2 bases, with 10 bases spanning the gap. Germline CDR1 is SGHDN and CDR2 is FVKESK. This chain's CDR3 is CASSQPGLTYEQYF. As DNA, the CDR3 is TGTGCCAGCAGCCAACCCGGACTGACCTACGAGCAGTACTTC.

The V gene is TRBV6-5, the J gene TRBJ1-5; D not resolved. From germline, CDR1 is MNHEY and CDR2 SVGAGI. Trimming shortened V by 0 bases and J by 7 bases, and 10 bases separated the two germline ends. The CDR3 is 14 amino acids. The CDR3 is CASSYSGSRQPQHF. The CDR3 coding sequence is TGTGCCAGCAGTTACTCGGGATCGAGGCAGCCCCAGCATTTT.

The chain carries TRBV5-1 and TRBJ2-5, with D possibly TRBD1 on 6 matching bases. The J call may be mistaken, given a closer DNA end match to TRBJ2-7. This CDR3 is 13 amino acids long. CDR1 SGHRS and CDR2 YFSETQ come from the germline V gene. The CDR3 nucleotides read TGCGCCAGCAGCCCACCAGGGGATCGCGAGCAGTACTTC. Translating it yields CASSPPGDREQYF.

The chain employs TRBV6-5 and TRBJ1-1, with 7 positions matching TRBD1. V gave up 0 bases and J gave up 5 bases; unmatched junction bases: 3. CDR3 size: 14 residues. Germline V lookup: CDR1 MNHEY, CDR2 SVGAGI. CDR3 loop: CASSYSAGGTEAFF. The CDR3 region has the DNA TGTGCCAGCAGTTACTCGGCAGGGGGAACTGAAGCTTTCTTT.

This chain connects TRBV20-1 to TRBJ2-1; no firm D call. The CDR3 is made up of 11 amino acids. Germline V gives CDR1 DFQATT, CDR2 SNEGSKA (reference sequence). V lost 5 bases, J lost 3 bases, and 5 bases lay in between. The CDR3 protein is CSADDYNEQFF. The CDR3 bases are TGCAGTGCTGACGACTACAATGAGCAGTTCTTC.

This chain connects TRBV4-2 to TRBJ2-1, with D perhaps TRBD2 (5 bases). The CDR3 covers 16 residues. Trimming left V 6 bases short and J 1 base short, with 16 bases between. Germline V gene data show CDR1 as LGHNA and CDR2 as YNFKEQ. CDR3 nucleotides: TGTGCCAGCAGTTCCGTCCCACTAGAGTCCTACAATGAGCAGTTCTTC. Translation: CASSSVPLESYNEQFF.

This clone was counted once. V is TRBV9 and J is TRBJ2-1; 10 positions match TRBD2. From germline, CDR1 is SGDLS and CDR2 YYNGEE. This CDR3 has 15 amino acids. Germline trimming cut 3 bases from V and 4 bases from J; bases unmatched to any gene: 4. CDR3 protein: CASSASGGLYNEQFF. For the CDR3, the DNA is TGTGCCAGCAGCGCTAGCGGGGGACTATACAATGAGCAGTTCTTC.

The V and J genes are TRBV4-1 and TRBJ2-1, with a tentative D call TRBD2 (5 bases). The germline V and J ends were trimmed by 1 base and 0 bases, with 13 bases remaining between them. In germline, CDR1 is MGHRA, CDR2 YSYEKL. The CDR3 length is 17 residues. The CDR3 sequence is CASSQANSGSSYNEQFF. CDR3 coding DNA: TGCGCCAGCAGCCAAGCAAACAGCGGCAGCTCCTACAATGAGCAGTTCTTC.

V gene TRBV5-1 combines with J gene TRBJ2-7; D perhaps matches TRBD1 (6 bases). Germline V gene lookup returns CDR1 SGHRS and CDR2 YFSETQ. The CDR3 is 18 residues long. Deletions cut 0 bases from V and 3 bases from J, with 22 bases between. The CDR3 spells CASSLGWDTLGGIYEQYF. The CDR3 region has the DNA TGCGCCAGCAGCTTGGGGTGGGACACCCTTGGTGGGATCTACGAGCAGTACTTC. Variable domain in full (rest from reference TRBV5-1 and TRBJ2-7): KAGVTQTPRYLIKTRGQQVTLSCSPISGHRSVSWYQQTPGQGLQFLFEYFSETQRNKGNFPGRFSGRQFSNSRSEMNVSTLELGDSALYLCASSLGWDTLGGIYEQYFGPGTRLTVT.

This clone is medium-sized by share. V gene TRBV6-6 combines with J gene TRBJ1-2; D might be TRBD1 (5 bases). The CDR3 totals 16 residues. Germline-derived CDR1 and CDR2 are MNHNY and SVGAGI (reference sequence). V dropped 1 base and J dropped 5 bases, with 17 bases sitting between them. As DNA, the CDR3 is TGTGCCAGCAGTTACTTACAAGGCGGGGCGGATTATGGCTACACCTTC. As protein: CASSYLQGGADYGYTF.

This clone was seen only once. J is TRBJ2-7 and V is TRBV9, with D perhaps TRBD1 (5 bases). The CDR3 sequence is 13 residues long. Germline loops: CDR1 SGDLS, CDR2 YYNGEE. Trimming took 0 bases from V and 1 from J, leaving 5 bases between them. Written as DNA, the CDR3 is TGTGCCAGCAGCGTAGGACAGTCCTACGAGCAGTACTTC. Translation gives CASSVGQSYEQYF.

The rearrangement links TRBV6-5 to TRBJ1-1; D uncertain. Trimming left V 5 bases short and J 1 base short, with 8 bases between. The germline CDR1 and CDR2 sequences are MNHEY and SVGAGI. This CDR3 contains 13 residues. CDR3 sequence (DNA): TGTGCCAGCAGTCTCGCATCGAACACTGAAGCTTTCTTT. Residues: CASSLASNTEAFF.

The rearrangement joins TRBV4-1 to TRBJ2-5; 10 bases line up with TRBD1. TRBJ2-7 explains the end of the DNA better; the J call may be wrong. The CDR3 length is 14 residues. Looked up from germline, CDR1 is MGHRA and CDR2 is YSYEKL. CDR3 residues: CASSQGDRGYEQYF. In nucleotides, the CDR3 is TGCGCCAGCAGCCAAGGGGACAGGGGCTACGAGCAGTACTTC.

This rearrangement joins TRBV7-9 to TRBJ2-2, with 7 bases aligning to TRBD1. This CDR3 has 14 residues. Germline V gene lookup returns CDR1 SEHNR and CDR2 FQNEAQ (reference sequence). V was pared by 5 bases and J by 7 bases, with 7 bases of the junction left unmatched. CDR3 region: CASSPDRAYGELFF. The CDR3 DNA is TGTGCCAGCAGCCCAGACAGGGCATACGGGGAGCTGTTTTTT.

This sequence joins TRBV2 and TRBJ2-6; no clear D. The CDR3 contains 16 residues. Trimming removed 3 bases from V and 1 base from J, with 10 bases in between. Germline V CDR1 and CDR2: SNHLY, FYNNEI. Written as DNA, the CDR3 is TGTGCCAGCAGTGAGTACCCCAGGTCTGGGGCCAACGTCCTGACTTTC. Encoded protein: CASSEYPRSGANVLTF. The whole variable domain, remainder taken from reference TRBV2 and TRBJ2-6, is EPEVTQTPSHQVTQMGQEVILRCVPISNHLYFYWYRQILGQKVEFLVSFYNNEISEKSEIFDDQFSVERPDGSNFTLKIRSTKLEDSAMYFCASSEYPRSGANVLTFGAGSRLTVL.

The rearrangement links TRBV5-6 to TRBJ2-2, with no clear D. Trimming left V 4 bases short and J 7 bases short, with 8 bases between. The CDR3 length is 12 residues. Germline V gene lookup returns CDR1 SGHDT and CDR2 YYEEEE. The CDR3 region is CASSTWGGELFF. The CDR3 DNA reads as TGTGCCAGCAGCACCTGGGGCGGGGAGCTGTTTTTT.